This T cell receptor (beta chain) is from a study of cytomegalovirus exposure and HLA in healthy donors (dated by TCRdb to the late 2010s). A note on the overall study: According to a later analysis, one platform produced both the roughly 110 validation repertoires and the approximately 660 repertoires of the first cohort. The study aimed to test whether cataloging public T cell receptors could reveal signatures of past pathogen exposure. Along with the roughly 670-subject first cohort, a separate validation cohort of about 110 different subjects was used. The study combined high-throughput TCR immunosequencing, statistical association of individual TCRs with disease status, and machine learning to predict cytomegalovirus infection status. Results the study describes overall, beyond this receptor: In vitro tests confirmed that a few of the cytomegalovirus-associated TCR beta chains recognize cytomegalovirus antigens. A later analysis lacked HLA typing for the validation cohort, so it scored co-occurrence in that cohort across all 110 or so repertoires. Across donors, most TCR sequences were observed very rarely, whereas some public TCRs were present in many individuals. It was suggested by the authors that the approach could potentially be generalized to other disease states and immunological phenotypes. A later analysis found that TCRs clustered in the first cohort also tended to co-occur in the roughly 110 validation repertoires, with about 94% of cluster scores above 0. The study gave a list of 150 to 200 TCR beta chains associated with cytomegalovirus. In both the original and validation cohorts, the classifier was reported to diagnose cytomegalovirus status with high specificity and sensitivity.

Library creation used the immunoSEQ multiplex PCR assay. The authors' pipeline ran thus. A statistical classification framework was developed to diagnose cytomegalovirus status using the catalog of TCR beta chain sequences. TCRdb mirrors the immuneACCESS table, restricted to in-frame sequences. Some clones are absent from its copies; in checked studies, under half trace to an unresolved V gene, and the reason for the others is unknown. That table furnishes V, J and clone size, whereas the DNA furnished D and trimming. The sample contains some 210,000 clones, 80% to 90% of them found a single time. 2% to 2.5% of the sample lies in the top ten. The table lists this clone with a count of one. It has no known antigen specificity. No base qualities exist here, and no much larger clone lies one base off it. Trimming takes 8 bases off V and 5 bases off J; junction bases not matched to a gene: 8. According to the germline V gene, CDR1 reads SNHLY and CDR2 reads FYNNEI. The CDR3 numbers 14 residues from cysteine through phenylalanine. CDR3 DNA is the only sequence kept; it has 42 bases, read in frame from the first base.

The donors belonged to the validation cohort of over a hundred subjects, which was separate from the 666-subject first cohort. The chain is assembled from TRBV2 and TRBJ2-3, with TRBD1 matching 9 junction bases. This sequence was found in a woman in her late teens or twenties in good health and CMV-seropositive. The sequenced sample consisted of PBMCs. The CDR3 here reads CASQRDRDKDTQYF. The DNA sequence is as follows: TGTGCCAGCCAGCGGGACAGGGATAAAGATACGCAGTATTTT.